This is a list of T cell receptor beta chains from one sample in a study of kidney transplant recipient with SARS-CoV-2 infection. TCRdb itself ran the reads through MiXCR, one entry per CDR3 protein. The repertoire holds about 250,000 distinct CDR3 sequences, with under 30% as singletons. This specimen consisted of a blood sample, obtained at baseline and around day 120 from a kidney transplant recipient. Every receptor here comes from a male patient between 25 and 39 years old who had COVID-19 and was a kidney transplant recipient. Some T cells may trace back to the graft donor. Each CDR3 is given with its conserved first and last residue. Fields, in order: J gene, clone size, V gene, CDR3 protein. Clone size is stated in some rows and not others, as once, few, many or a class when expanded.

>TRBJ1-2|many|TRBV20-1
CSAGNWLFRKTYGYTF
>TRBJ1-5|many|TRBV15
CATSREFGEVEPQHF
>TRBJ2-5|few|TRBV4-1
CASSLAVAGSLQETQYF
>TRBJ2-3|NA|TRBV20-1
CSAPRAAAGADTQYF
>TRBJ2-7|many|TRBV30
CAWSVLGAGPGEQYF
>TRBJ2-7|many|TRBV5-1
CASSPYLTSVEQYF
>NA|many|TRBV3-1
CASSLHAPISFSETQYF
>TRBJ2-1|few|TRBV6-4
CASSWRPTPSSYNEQFF
>TRBJ2-7|many|TRBV6-2/TRBV6-3
CASSARGEGSYEQYF
>TRBJ1-1|many|TRBV30
CAWSDQTEAFF
>TRBJ2-7|many|TRBV30
CAWGSGPPGEQYF
>TRBJ2-2|many|TRBV29-1
CSVQREGRGGELFF
>TRBJ2-7|many|TRBV20-1
CSAPRPDSVAYEQYF
>TRBJ1-2|many|TRBV5-4
CASDTSVPGKTYGYTF
>TRBJ2-1|many|TRBV15
CATAPGLAGGRSSYNEQFF
>TRBJ2-1|many|TRBV5-1
CASSLDRNNEQFF
>TRBJ1-2|many|TRBV19
CASSVARTNRKTYGYTF
>TRBJ2-2|many|TRBV11-2
CASSLARSTGELFF
>TRBJ2-2|many|TRBV24-1
CATSDLGQGQGELFF
>TRBJ1-1|many|TRBV4-3
CASSQDLSGFEAFF
>TRBJ1-5|many|TRBV30
CAWSPSGRDSNQPQHF
>TRBJ1-1|few|TRBV5-4
CASSLAGTVNTEAFF
>TRBJ2-3|few|TRBV15
CATSRKGTDTQYF
>TRBJ2-1|many|TRBV12-3/TRBV12-4
CASSRGLAGGWNEQFF
>TRBJ2-3|many|TRBV7-3
CASSLEDGRLDTQYF
>TRBJ1-1|many|TRBV6-2/TRBV6-3
CASSYGGLNTEAFF
>TRBJ1-2|many|TRBV6-4
CASSVYCSHGKTYGYTF
>TRBJ1-1|few|TRBV5-1
CASSLLWTGGERNTEAFF
>TRBJ1-4|many|TRBV28
CASSPQFSPRATNEKLFF
>TRBJ2-1|NA|TRBV7-2
CASSSFGQLAAGPSYNEQFF
>TRBJ2-3|NA|TRBV28
CAGSFLLAQYF
>TRBJ1-2|many|TRBV3-1
CASSTVSTLRKTYGYTF
>TRBJ2-1|many|TRBV10-3
CATLRLAGDGDEQFF
>TRBJ2-1|many|TRBV6-8
CASSSSYHEQFF
>TRBJ2-2|many|TRBV12-3/TRBV12-4
CASSEDRGHTGELFF
>TRBJ1-2|many|TRBV7-3
CASSLGTGAYYGYTF
>TRBJ1-5|many|TRBV12-3/TRBV12-4
CASSLTGPGEPQHF
>TRBJ2-2|many|TRBV3-2
CASSQGNTGELFF
>TRBJ1-5|many|TRBV28
CASSPQGRNNQPQHF
>TRBJ1-4|NA|TRBV30
CAWSAPSATNEKLFF
>NA|NA|TRBV6-6
CAGSESHLLSYEQYF
>TRBJ2-1|NA|TRBV20-1
CSARDLETDYNEQFF
>TRBJ1-2|many|TRBV7-6
CASSRRYESRKIYGYTF
>TRBJ1-2|many|TRBV12-5
CASGFETLQGKTYGYTF
>TRBJ2-5|many|TRBV7-9
CASSSSGRETQYF
>TRBJ2-3|many|TRBV12-3/TRBV12-4
CASSQLAGSTDTQYF
>TRBJ1-1|few|TRBV3-1
CASSQKGSGAEAFF
>TRBJ2-5|many|TRBV2
CASMAGEAETQYF